The clone carrying this T cell receptor (beta chain) came up a few times. What it binds is not known. V shed 3 bases and J shed 5 bases, with 13 bases lying between them. CDR3 size: 13 residues. Germline V gene lookup returns CDR1 DFQATT and CDR2 SNEGSKA (reference sequence). Axillary draining lymph nodes of breast cancer patients supplied the node samples. TCRdb reprocessed the multiplex PCR reads via MiXCR and lists one record per CDR3 protein. The sample contains some 170,000 distinct CDR3 sequences, approximately 30% of which appear only once. The sample comes from a study of breast tumors, draining lymph nodes, adjacent tissues. Regarding the study as a whole: The data were judged consistent with most tumor T cells coming from lymph node and expanding in tumor. Tumor T cell lymph node origin was a supported hypothesis, not proven. Tumor TCR diversity was below lymph nodes but above nontumor tissue.

The V and J genes are TRBV20-1 and TRBJ1-1; weak D call: TRBD1 (5 bases). The sequence derives from a female donor with breast cancer. Some clones in this sample may be carry-over from other donors' samples. The sequencing sample was made of axillary lymph node tissue. The CDR3 spells CSASRRGRTEAFF. The CDR3 DNA reads as TGCAGTGCTAGCCGGCGGGGGAGGACTGAAGCTTTCTTT.